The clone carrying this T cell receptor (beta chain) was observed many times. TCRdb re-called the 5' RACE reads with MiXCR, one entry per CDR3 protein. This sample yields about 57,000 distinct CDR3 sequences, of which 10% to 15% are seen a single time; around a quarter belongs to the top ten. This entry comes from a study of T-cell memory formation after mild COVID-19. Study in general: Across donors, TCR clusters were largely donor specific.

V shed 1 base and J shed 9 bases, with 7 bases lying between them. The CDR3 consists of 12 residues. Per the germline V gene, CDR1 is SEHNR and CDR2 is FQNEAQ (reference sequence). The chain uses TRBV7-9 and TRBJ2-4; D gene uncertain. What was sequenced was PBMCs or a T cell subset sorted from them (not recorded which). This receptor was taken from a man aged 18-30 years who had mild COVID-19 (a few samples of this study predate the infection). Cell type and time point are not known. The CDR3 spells CASSLDGLIQYF. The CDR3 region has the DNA TGTGCCAGCAGCTTAGACGGGCTCATTCAGTACTTC.